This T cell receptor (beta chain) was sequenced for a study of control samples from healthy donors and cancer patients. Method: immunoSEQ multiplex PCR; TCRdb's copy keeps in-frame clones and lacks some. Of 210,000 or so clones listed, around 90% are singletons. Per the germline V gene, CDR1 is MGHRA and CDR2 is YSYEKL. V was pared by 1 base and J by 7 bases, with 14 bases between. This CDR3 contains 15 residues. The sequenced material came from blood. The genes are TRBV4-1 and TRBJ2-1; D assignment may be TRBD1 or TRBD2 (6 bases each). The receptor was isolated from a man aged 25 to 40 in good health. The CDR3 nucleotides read TGCGCCAGCAGCCAAGGAGGGTGGGGGGCGAATGAGCAGTTCTTC. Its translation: CASSQGGWGANEQFF.